Shown below are 5 T cell receptor beta chains from a single sample sequenced in a study of cytomegalovirus exposure and HLA in healthy donors. The PCR was carried out with 60 Vbeta primers and 13 Jbeta primers. Using immunoSEQ multiplex PCR, the repertoire was profiled, and TCRdb retains in-frame clones only, with some absent. The profile shows 150,000 or so clones, 80% of them singletons. The sequencing input was PBMCs. Receptor source: a man aged 25 to 40 in good health and CMV-seropositive.

This clone was observed a single time. The chain combines TRBV5-8 with TRBJ1-1, with D unclear. The CDR3 covers 14 residues. V lost 5 bases to trimming and J lost 1 base, with 12 bases between them. Per the germline V gene, CDR1 is SGHTS and CDR2 is YDEGEE. DNA of the CDR3: TGTGCCAGCAGTTCGAGGGTGGGGAACACTGAAGCTTTCTTT. This sequence encodes CASSSRVGNTEAFF.

The chain couples TRBV7-8 to TRBJ1-5, with D unresolved. CDR1 and CDR2 (germline): SGHVS, FQNEAQ. V lost 3 bases and J lost 3, with 15 bases in between. The CDR3 runs to 16 residues. CDR3 DNA: TGTGCCAGCAGCTTGGGCAGCCTCTACGTCAATCAGCCCCAGCATTTT. The encoded protein is CASSLGSLYVNQPQHF.

The V and J genes are TRBV28 and TRBJ2-3, with 11 bases aligning to TRBD2. The CDR3 has 16 residues. The ends lost 3 bases at V and 1 base at J; junction bases unmatched: 3. Looked up from germline, CDR1 is MDHEN and CDR2 is SYDVKM. The CDR3 DNA reads TGTGCCAGCAGTTTTCTGACTAGCGGGGGCACAGATACGCAGTATTTT. This translates into CASSFLTSGGTDTQYF.

The genes are TRBV7-2 and TRBJ2-3, with 7 bases identical to TRBD2. V was clipped by 5 bases and J by 3 bases; unmatched bases: 8. Germline CDR1 reads SGHTA; CDR2 reads FQGNSA. The CDR3 totals 15 residues. The chain's CDR3 is CASSPHAGETDTQYF. The CDR3 bases are TGTGCCAGCAGCCCCCACGCGGGAGAGACAGATACGCAGTATTTT.

Written as DNA, the CDR3 is TGTGCCAGCAGCTTTACCGGGACAAATGGCTACGAGCAGTACTTC. The encoded protein is CASSFTGTNGYEQYF. The chain carries TRBV11-2 and TRBJ2-7, with a possible D match to TRBD1 (6 bases). The CDR3 runs 15 residues. Looked up from germline, CDR1 is SGHAT and CDR2 is FQNNGV. V lost 3 bases and J lost 3, with 15 bases in between.